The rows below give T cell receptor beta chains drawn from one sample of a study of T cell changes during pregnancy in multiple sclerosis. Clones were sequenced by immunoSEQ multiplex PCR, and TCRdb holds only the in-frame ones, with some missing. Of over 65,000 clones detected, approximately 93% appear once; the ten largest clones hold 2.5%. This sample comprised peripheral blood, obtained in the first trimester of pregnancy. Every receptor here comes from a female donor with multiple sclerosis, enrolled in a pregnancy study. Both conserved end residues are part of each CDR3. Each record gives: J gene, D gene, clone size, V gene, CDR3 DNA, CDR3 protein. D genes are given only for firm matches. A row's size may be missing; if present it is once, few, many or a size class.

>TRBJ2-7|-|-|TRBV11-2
TGTGCCAGCAGCTTGGTCCGGGGCTACGAGCAGTACTTC
CASSLVRGYEQYF
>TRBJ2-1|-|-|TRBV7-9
TGTGCCTCCCAAAGACGGGGGTACAATGAGCAGTTCTTC
CASQRRGYNEQFF
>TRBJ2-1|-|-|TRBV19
TGTGCCAGTAGTATTATCGGCCAGGGGCGCAGCAATGAGCAGTTCTTC
CASSIIGQGRSNEQFF
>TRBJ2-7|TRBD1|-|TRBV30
TGTGCCTGGAGTCAGGAGGGACAGGGGGCTTACGAGCAGTACTTC
CAWSQEGQGAYEQYF
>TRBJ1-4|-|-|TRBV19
TGTGCCAGTAGTATAGTGAAACAGGAAAAACTGTTTTTT
CASSIVKQEKLFF
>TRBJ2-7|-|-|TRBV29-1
TGCAGCGTTGAGGTGGGACAATTGCCCTACGAGCAGTACTTC
CSVEVGQLPYEQYF
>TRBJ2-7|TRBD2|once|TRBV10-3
TGTGCCATCAGTGAATTCAATGGGAGGGACTCCCTTGCCCCCGCGTACGAGCAGTACTTC
CAISEFNGRDSLAPAYEQYF
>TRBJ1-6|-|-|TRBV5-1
TGCGCCAGCAGCTTGGGGGCCTGGGATTCACCCCTCCACTTT
CASSLGAWDSPLHF
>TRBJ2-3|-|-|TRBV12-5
TGTGCTAGTGGTTTCACGGGGGCAGATACGCAGTATTTT
CASGFTGADTQYF
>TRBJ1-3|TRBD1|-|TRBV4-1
TGCGCCAGCAGCCAAGTAGGCAGGGGGAGAAACACCATATATTTT
CASSQVGRGRNTIYF
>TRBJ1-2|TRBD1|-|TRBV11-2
TGTGCCAGCAGCTCCTTACTTGGGACAGGGTTGCGTGGCTACACCTTC
CASSSLLGTGLRGYTF
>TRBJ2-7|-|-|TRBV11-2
TGTGCCAGCCAACTGAACCGGGAACGCTCCTACGAGCAGTACTTC
CASQLNRERSYEQYF
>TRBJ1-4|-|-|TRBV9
TGTGCCAGCAGCGTAGCGGGGGGGGACATCCGTGAAAAACTGTTTTTT
CASSVAGGDIREKLFF
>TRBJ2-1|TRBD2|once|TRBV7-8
TGTGCCAGCAGCCAACCAGCGGGGGGGCCCAATGAGCAGTTCTTC
CASSQPAGGPNEQFF
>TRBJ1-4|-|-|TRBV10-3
TGTGCCATCAGCGGTGAGAGGAGCGAAAAACTGTTTTTT
CAISGERSEKLFF
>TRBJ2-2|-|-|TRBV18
TGTGCCAGCTCACCATTTCGGGACACCGGGGAGCTGTTTTTT
CASSPFRDTGELFF
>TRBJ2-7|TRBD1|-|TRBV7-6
TGTGCCAGCAGCGCGGAACAGGGGATAAGCTCCTACGAGCAGTACTTC
CASSAEQGISSYEQYF
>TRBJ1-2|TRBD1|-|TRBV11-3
TGTGCCAGCAGCTTTTATGCAGGGACAGCGGACCCGCTTGGCTACACCTTC
CASSFYAGTADPLGYTF
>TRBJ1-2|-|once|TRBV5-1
TGCGCCAGCAGCTTGGGGGCTGTCGGCTATGGCTACACCTTC
CASSLGAVGYGYTF
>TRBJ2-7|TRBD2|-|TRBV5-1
TGTGCCAGCAGCGGTTGGGCTAGCGGGAGCTACGAGCAGTACTTC
CASSGWASGSYEQYF
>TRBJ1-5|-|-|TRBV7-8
TGTGCCAGCAGCTTAGAGGGACTTGTAGGGGACTACAATCAGCCCCAGCATTTT
CASSLEGLVGDYNQPQHF
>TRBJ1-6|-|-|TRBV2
TGTGCCAGCAGTGGACTCCTTCCCGGGTCAGATTCACCCCTCCACTTT
CASSGLLPGSDSPLHF
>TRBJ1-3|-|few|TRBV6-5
TGTGCCAGCAGTCCAATCTCTGGAAACACCATATATTTT
CASSPISGNTIYF
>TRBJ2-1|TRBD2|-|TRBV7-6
TGTGCCAGCAGCTTAGTTGCGGGAGTTGGGCGCAATGAGCAGTTCTTC
CASSLVAGVGRNEQFF
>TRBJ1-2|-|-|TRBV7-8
TGTGCCAGCAGCTTGTCAGGGGACTATGGCTACACCTTC
CASSLSGDYGYTF
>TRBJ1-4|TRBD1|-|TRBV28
TGTGCCAGCAGTCCCCGGGGACAGGGGAATGAAAAACTGTTTTTT
CASSPRGQGNEKLFF
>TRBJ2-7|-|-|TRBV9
TGTGCCAGCAGCCCCGCGAGAGGGGCGGGGGAGCAGTACTTC
CASSPARGAGEQYF
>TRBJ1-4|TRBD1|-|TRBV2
TGTGCCAGCAGTGAGGCGGACAGGGGGTATGCAACTAATGAAAAACTGTTTTTT
CASSEADRGYATNEKLFF
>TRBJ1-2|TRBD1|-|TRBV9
TGTGCCAGCAGCGTCCAACGACAGGGGCCCTATGGCTACACCTTC
CASSVQRQGPYGYTF
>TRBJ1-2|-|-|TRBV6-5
TGTGCCAGCATGAACTCCGGAGTTACGAACTATGGCTACACCTTC
CASMNSGVTNYGYTF
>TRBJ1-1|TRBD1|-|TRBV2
TGTGCCAGCAGTGATTCAGGGGGCTGGTCGAAGACTGAAGCTTTCTTT
CASSDSGGWSKTEAFF
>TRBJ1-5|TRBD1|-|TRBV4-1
TGCGCCAGCAGCCAAGATCGGACAGGTGGTCAGCCCCAGCATTTT
CASSQDRTGGQPQHF
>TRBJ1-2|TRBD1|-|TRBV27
TGTGCCAGCAGTTCCCGACAGGGCGGCTATGGCTACACCTTC
CASSSRQGGYGYTF
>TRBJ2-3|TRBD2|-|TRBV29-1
TGCAGCGTTGATTTCGGGGGGACCAGCACAGATACGCAGTATTTT
CSVDFGGTSTDTQYF
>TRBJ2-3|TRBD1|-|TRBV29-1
TGCAGCGTTGGGGCCCCACACAGGGGCGCGGTGGGGGATACGCAGTATTTT
CSVGAPHRGAVGDTQYF
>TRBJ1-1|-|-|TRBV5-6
TGTGCCAGCAGCTTGGGGGGCCTGAGCACTGAAGCTTTCTTT
CASSLGGLSTEAFF
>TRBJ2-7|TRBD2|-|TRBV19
TGTGCCAGTAGTCCACGACTAGCGGGAACTACCTACGAGCAGTACTTC
CASSPRLAGTTYEQYF
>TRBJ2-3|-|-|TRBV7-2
TGTGCCAGCAGCTTACCGACAGATACGCAGTATTTT
CASSLPTDTQYF
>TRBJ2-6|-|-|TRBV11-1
TGTGCCAGCAGCTTAGAGCCTTCTGGGGCCAACGTCCTGACTTTC
CASSLEPSGANVLTF
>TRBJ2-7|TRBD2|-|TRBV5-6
TGTGCCAGCGGGGGACTAGCGGGGGTGGGCGAGCAGTACTTC
CASGGLAGVGEQYF
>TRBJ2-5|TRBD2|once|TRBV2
TGTGCCAGCACCCCGATTAGCGGGACAAGATCGGGAGAGACCCAGTACTTC
CASTPISGTRSGETQYF
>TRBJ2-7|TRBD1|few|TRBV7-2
TGTGCCAGCAGCACTCGACAGGGGAACGAGCAGTACTTC
CASSTRQGNEQYF
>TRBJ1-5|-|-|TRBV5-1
TGCGCCAGCAGCTTGGGGCAGGGACAGCCCCAGCATTTT
CASSLGQGQPQHF
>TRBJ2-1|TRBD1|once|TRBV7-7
TGTGCCAGCAGTACGGACAGGGGGGATGAGCAGTTCTTC
CASSTDRGDEQFF
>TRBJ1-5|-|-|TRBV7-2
TGTGCCAGCACAACGCACAGGGATCAGCCCCAGCATTTT
CASTTHRDQPQHF
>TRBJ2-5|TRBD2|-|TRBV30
TGTGCCTGGAGTAGCGGGGGGTCTAAAGAGACCCAGTACTTC
CAWSSGGSKETQYF
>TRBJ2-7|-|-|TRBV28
TGTGCCAGCAGTTCTCCAAGGGGACTGGTCCATAGCGAGCAGTACTTC
CASSSPRGLVHSEQYF
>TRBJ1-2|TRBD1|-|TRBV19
TGTGCCACCTCTAGGGGGCCGGGGAATGGCTACACCTTC
CATSRGPGNGYTF
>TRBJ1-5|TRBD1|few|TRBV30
TGTGCCTGGAGTGTACAGGGGGAACAGCCCCAGCATTTT
CAWSVQGEQPQHF
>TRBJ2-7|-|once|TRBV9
TGTGCCAGCAGCTCATCAGAAGACAGCTCCTACGAGCAGTACTTC
CASSSSEDSSYEQYF
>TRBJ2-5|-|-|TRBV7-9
TGTGCCAGCAGCTCCCAGTACCAAGAGACCCAGTACTTC
CASSSQYQETQYF
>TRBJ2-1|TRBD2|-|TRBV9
TGTGCCAGCAGCGTAGGTCTAGCGGTATACAATGAGCAGTTCTTC
CASSVGLAVYNEQFF
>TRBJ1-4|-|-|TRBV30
TGTGCCTGGAGCTCCCGGGGGGAAAAACTGTTTTTT
CAWSSRGEKLFF
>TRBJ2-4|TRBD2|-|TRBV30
TGTGCCTGGAGGGAGCGGGAGTCGTGGCAAAACATTCAGTACTTC
CAWRERESWQNIQYF
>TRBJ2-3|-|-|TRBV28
TGTGCCAGCAGACGTGGACTGAGCACAGATACGCAGTATTTT
CASRRGLSTDTQYF